The T cell receptor beta chain under discussion was sequenced for a study of CD8 T cells in ankylosing spondylitis. Notes on the study in general: What appeared characteristic of ankylosing spondylitis blood was a TCR beta motif of eight highly homologous variants.

TCRdb independently ran MiXCR on the 5' RACE reads; one entry per CDR3 protein. The sample shows approximately 440,000 distinct CDR3 sequences, 15% to 20% of them seen only once. This clonotype has just a few counts. Antigen: not known. The CDR3 runs to 15 residues. The germline gives CDR1 SGHVS, CDR2 FQNEAQ. V was pared by 5 bases and J by 3 bases, with 6 bases of the junction left unmatched. This TCR was sampled from a male donor with ankylosing spondylitis. Sequencing input: blood, either unsorted or a sorted T cell fraction (not recorded which). This sequence joins TRBV7-8 and TRBJ1-5, with 8 bases lining up with TRBD1. As DNA, the CDR3 is TGTGCCAGCAGCCCTGCGGACAGGGCCAATCAGCCCCAGCATTTT. This gives the protein CASSPADRANQPQHF.